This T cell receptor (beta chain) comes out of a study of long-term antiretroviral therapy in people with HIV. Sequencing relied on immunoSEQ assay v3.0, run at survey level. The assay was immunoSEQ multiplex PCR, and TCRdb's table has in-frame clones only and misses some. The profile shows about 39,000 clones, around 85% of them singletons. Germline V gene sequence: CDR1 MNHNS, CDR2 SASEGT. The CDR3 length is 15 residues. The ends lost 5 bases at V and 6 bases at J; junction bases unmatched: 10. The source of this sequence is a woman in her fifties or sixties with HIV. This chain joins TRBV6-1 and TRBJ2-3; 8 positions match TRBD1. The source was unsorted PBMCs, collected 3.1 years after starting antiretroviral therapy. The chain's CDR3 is CASSPPQGGLDTQYF. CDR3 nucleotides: TGTGCCAGCAGTCCCCCACAGGGGGGTTTGGATACGCAGTATTTT.